One and the same sample provided the 28 T cell receptor beta chains below, sequenced in a study of T cell responses to AZD1222 COVID-19 vaccine. Assay used: immunoSEQ multiplex PCR; TCRdb lists only in-frame clones, some missing. There are about 150,000 clones in the sample; about 89% occur only once, and about 9.8% lies in the top ten. Here the sequenced sample was peripheral blood, taken 28 days after the second AZD1222 dose. Every receptor here comes from an adult who received the AZD1222 COVID-19 vaccine.

The chain couples TRBV4-1 to TRBJ2-3; D is perhaps TRBD2 (6 bases). V was shortened by 0 bases and J by 1 base, with 11 bases between the two germline ends. CDR3 size: 16 residues. CDR1 and CDR2 from the germline V gene are MGHRA and YSYEKL. DNA for the CDR3: TGCGCCAGCAGCCAAGATACGGGAGCCCGCACAGATACGCAGTATTTT. Its protein product is CASSQDTGARTDTQYF.

The chain couples TRBV6-2 or TRBV6-3 to TRBJ1-5; D is uncertain. This CDR3 region has 17 residues. V lost 1 base and J lost 1, with 14 bases in between. The germline V gene encodes CDR1 MNHEY and CDR2 SVGEGT. The CDR3 nucleotides are TGTGCCAGCAGTTACTTGGCAGCAACGTGGAGCAATCAGCCCCAGCATTTT. It encodes CASSYLAATWSNQPQHF.

The CDR3 reads CASSFPGEDTQYF. The CDR3, as DNA: TGCGCCAGCAGCTTCCCCGGAGAGGATACGCAGTATTTT. This rearrangement joins TRBV5-1 to TRBJ2-3; no clear D gene. The germline V and J ends were trimmed by 2 bases and 6 bases, with 10 bases remaining between them. Germline V gene data show CDR1 as SGHRS and CDR2 as YFSETQ. This CDR3 comprises 13 residues. The complete variable domain, with remaining parts taken from reference TRBV5-1 and TRBJ2-3, reads KAGVTQTPRYLIKTRGQQVTLSCSPISGHRSVSWYQQTPGQGLQFLFEYFSETQRNKGNFPGRFSGRQFSNSRSEMNVSTLELGDSALYLCASSFPGEDTQYFGPGTRLTVL.

Here the CDR3 reads CATSNYGAGGYTF. The CDR3 DNA reads TGTGCCACCAGTAATTACGGGGCCGGGGGCTACACCTTC. The gene calls are TRBV24-1 and TRBJ1-2, with D maybe TRBD1 (5 bases). Germline values: CDR1 KGHDR, CDR2 SFDVKD. V lost 6 bases and J 8 bases, leaving 15 bases between the germline ends. This CDR3 region has 13 residues.

J is TRBJ2-5 and V is TRBV10-2; no definite D call. CDR3 length: 11 residues. CDR1 and CDR2 from the germline V gene are WSHSY and SAAADI. The ends were cut back, 3 bases at V and 4 bases at J, with 3 bases in the middle. The CDR3 region has the DNA TGCGCCAGCAGTGAATTAGAGACCCAGTACTTC. Translating gives CASSELETQYF.

A remark on this clone: Additional DNA sequences in this sample encode the identical CDR3. The chain combines TRBV11-2 with TRBJ2-7, with no clear D. V was trimmed by 5 bases and J by 0 bases, leaving 5 bases between them. The CDR3 spans 12 residues. CDR1 and CDR2 (germline): SGHAT, FQNNGV. CDR3 bases: TGTGCCAGCAGCCTCAGCTCCTACGAGCAGTACTTC. Translation gives CASSLSSYEQYF. The whole variable domain, filled in from reference TRBV11-2 and TRBJ2-7, reads EAGVAQSPRYKIIEKRQSVAFWCNPISGHATLYWYQQILGQGPKLLIQFQNNGVVDDSQLPKDRFSAERLKGVDSTLKIQPAKLEDSAVYLCASSLSSYEQYFGPGTRLTVT.

The V call is TRBV28, the J call TRBJ1-4; no firm D call. Trimming shortened V by 5 bases and J by 0 bases, and 10 bases separated the two germline ends. Germline CDR1 is MDHEN and CDR2 is SYDVKM. This CDR3 has 15 residues. In DNA form, the CDR3 reads TGTGCCAGCAGTCCGGCCAGCCCAACTAATGAAAAACTGTTTTTT. The encoded protein is CASSPASPTNEKLFF.

The chain has TRBV19 and TRBJ2-7; no definite D call. From germline, CDR1 is LNHDA and CDR2 SQIVND (reference sequence). V was trimmed by 7 bases and J by 7 bases, leaving 17 bases between them. The CDR3 extends over 13 amino acids. The CDR3 loop reads CASKKPPSGEQYF. As DNA, the CDR3 is TGTGCCAGTAAGAAACCTCCTTCAGGAGAGCAGTACTTC.

V usage is TRBV5-8 and J usage is TRBJ2-5; the D gene is possibly TRBD1 (6 bases). This CDR3 region has 15 residues. V shed 0 bases and J shed 1 base, with 10 bases lying between them. Per germline, CDR1 SGHTS and CDR2 YDEGEE. The CDR3 region is CASSLGRTVQETQYF. The CDR3 bases are TGTGCCAGCAGCTTGGGGCGGACAGTCCAAGAGACCCAGTACTTC.

The rearrangement joins TRBV5-1 to TRBJ1-2; 7 bases are shared with TRBD1. Germline-derived CDR1 and CDR2 are SGHRS and YFSETQ. Trimming took 4 bases from V and 8 from J; bases not matched to a gene: 11. The CDR3 sequence is 14 residues long. In nucleotides, the CDR3 is TGCGCCAGCAGCCTAGACTCGCAGGGGGGCGGCTACACCTTC. This gives the protein CASSLDSQGGGYTF.

The V call is TRBV15, the J call TRBJ2-7; 9 bases align to TRBD2. Germline assignment: CDR1 LNHNV and CDR2 YYDKDF (reference sequence). This CDR3 spans 14 amino acids. V was clipped by 1 base and J by 6 bases; unmatched bases: 4. In DNA form, the CDR3 reads TGTGCCACCAGCAGAGCGCCTAGCGGGACCGAGCAGTACTTC. It encodes CATSRAPSGTEQYF.

This rearrangement joins TRBV6-4 to TRBJ1-3; 7 bases align to TRBD1. Trimming cost V 8 bases and J 0 bases; bases outside gene matches: 10. Germline CDR1 is MRHNA and CDR2 is SNTAGT. The CDR3 runs 16 residues. The CDR3 here is CASLRQGPGSGNTIYF. CDR3 bases: TGTGCCAGCCTGAGACAGGGTCCCGGCTCTGGAAACACCATATATTTT.

V usage is TRBV2 and J usage is TRBJ2-7; 9 nucleotides align to TRBD1. Germline values: CDR1 SNHLY, CDR2 FYNNEI. With V trimmed by 7 bases and J by 4 bases, 11 bases remained unmatched. The CDR3 covers 15 residues. The CDR3 loop reads CASNGAGTGNYEQYF. The CDR3 DNA reads as TGTGCCAGCAACGGTGCCGGGACAGGGAATTACGAGCAGTACTTC.

The rearrangement uses TRBV14 and TRBJ2-1, with D perhaps matching TRBD1 or TRBD2 (6 bases each). The CDR3 contains 13 residues. Germline-derived CDR1 and CDR2 are SGHDN and FVKESK. Trimming took off 0 bases at V and 9 bases at J, with 9 bases between the two ends. The CDR3 nucleotides are TGTGCCAGCAGCCAAGATCGGGGGCGTGAGCAGTTCTTC. It codes for CASSQDRGREQFF. Using reference TRBV14 and TRBJ2-1 for the parts outside the CDR3, the full variable domain is EAGVTQFPSHSVIEKGQTVTLRCDPISGHDNLYWYRRVMGKEIKFLLHFVKESKQDESGMPNNRFLAERTGGTYSTLKVQPAELEDSGVYFCASSQDRGREQFFGPGTRLTVL.

V gene TRBV3-1 (or the pseudogene TRBV3-2) combines with J gene TRBJ2-5; 10 nucleotides align to TRBD1. Trimming at V came to 3 bases and at J to 4 bases, leaving 5 bases not matched to a gene. CDR3 size: 15 residues. Looked up from germline, CDR1 is LGHDT and CDR2 is YNNKEL (reference sequence). This chain's CDR3 is CASSQTGGSGETQYF. The CDR3 DNA sequence: TGTGCCAGCAGCCAGACAGGGGGCAGTGGAGAGACCCAGTACTTC.

This chain joins TRBV6-5 and TRBJ2-7; 8 nucleotides match TRBD1. The germline V gene has CDR1 MNHEY and CDR2 SVGAGI. Trimming took 7 bases from V and 3 from J; bases not matched to a gene: 8. The CDR3 loop spans 14 amino acids. The CDR3: CASNFGQGDYEQYF. As DNA, the CDR3 is TGTGCCAGCAACTTTGGACAGGGAGACTACGAGCAGTACTTC.

The rearrangement uses TRBV7-9 and TRBJ2-7; 11 bases are a match to TRBD2. Looked up from germline, CDR1 is SEHNR and CDR2 is FQNEAQ (reference sequence). V was clipped by 3 bases and J by 4 bases; unmatched bases: 2. The CDR3 consists of 14 residues. CDR3 region: CASSLASGRYEQYF. The CDR3 DNA reads TGTGCCAGCAGCTTGGCTAGCGGGAGGTACGAGCAGTACTTC.

The chain recombines TRBV13 with TRBJ2-1, with 10 bases lining up with TRBD2. V trimming: 5 bases; J trimming: 8 bases; junction bases outside the gene matches: 9. The V gene's germline CDR1 is PRHDT and CDR2 FYEKMQ (reference sequence). CDR3 length: 15 amino acids. CDR3 DNA sequence: TGTGCCAGCAGCGCAGGGAGCGGGAGGGCCGATGAGCAGTTCTTC. Its protein product is CASSAGSGRADEQFF. Together with reference TRBV13 and TRBJ2-1, the CDR3 gives the full variable domain: AAGVIQSPRHLIKEKRETATLKCYPIPRHDTVYWYQQGPGQDPQFLISFYEKMQSDKGSIPDRFSAQQFSDYHSELNMSSLELGDSALYFCASSAGSGRADEQFFGPGTRLTVL.

The rearrangement links TRBV27 to TRBJ2-7, with D possibly TRBD2 on 6 matching bases. The CDR3 is 13 residues long. CDR1 MNHEY and CDR2 SMNVEV come from the germline V gene (reference sequence). V was pared by 2 bases and J by 3 bases, with 8 bases between. The CDR3, as DNA: TGTGCCAGCAGTTTACTGGGAGGCTACGAGCAGTACTTC. Translation gives CASSLLGGYEQYF.

The genes are TRBV7-2 and TRBJ2-5; the match to TRBD2 covers 12 bases. Germline-derived CDR1 and CDR2 are SGHTA and FQGNSA. CDR3 length: 17 residues. V shed 5 bases, J shed 1 base, and the junction held 8 bases outside the gene matches. The CDR3 sequence: CASSPGLAGKFQETQYF. In DNA form, the CDR3 reads TGTGCCAGCAGCCCTGGACTAGCGGGAAAATTCCAAGAGACCCAGTACTTC.

CDR3 protein: CASSHRSGRENEQYF. CDR3 nucleotide sequence: TGTGCCAGCAGCCACCGTAGCGGGAGGGAGAACGAGCAGTACTTC. The chain is built from TRBV5-4 and TRBJ2-7, with 11 bases identical to TRBD2. After removal of 4 bases from V and 5 bases from J, the junction contained 8 bases not matched to a gene. The germline gives CDR1 SGHNT, CDR2 YYREEE (reference sequence). The CDR3 sequence is 15 residues long.

The chain couples TRBV6-2 or TRBV6-3 to TRBJ1-2, with TRBD1 matching 9 bases. J lost 8 bases, V lost 6 bases, and 16 bases had no gene match. The CDR3 is 16 residues long. Germline V gene sequence: CDR1 MNHEY, CDR2 SVGEGT. The CDR3 nucleotides read TGTGCCAGCAGCTCACCCCTGGGACAGGGCCTGGGAGGCTACACCTTC. It yields the protein CASSSPLGQGLGGYTF.

The chain has TRBV5-5 and TRBJ2-2; 12 bases are shared with TRBD2. J lost 6 bases, V lost 4 bases, and 7 bases had no gene match. The CDR3 contains 16 residues. Germline lookup yields CDR1 SGHKS and CDR2 YYEKEE (reference sequence). The CDR3 loop is CASSRGLAGGPGELFF. CDR3 nucleotide sequence: TGTGCCAGCAGCCGGGGGCTAGCGGGAGGGCCCGGGGAGCTGTTTTTT.

This chain uses TRBV11-2 with TRBJ2-1; TRBD2 matches at 7 bases. The CDR3 contains 12 residues. V was pared by 8 bases and J by 4 bases, with 2 bases of the junction left unmatched. Germline values: CDR1 SGHAT, CDR2 FQNNGV. DNA of the CDR3: TGTGCCAGCTCCGGGGGGTACAATGAGCAGTTCTTC. It translates to CASSGGYNEQFF.

The V call is TRBV5-4, the J call TRBJ2-5; no clear D gene. The CDR3 sequence is 12 residues long. V lost 5 bases and J lost 3, with 8 bases in between. CDR1 is SGHNT and CDR2 is YYREEE in the germline V gene (reference sequence). As DNA, the CDR3 is TGTGCCAGCAGTAGTGCGGAAGAGACCCAGTACTTC. Amino acid sequence: CASSSAEETQYF.

This chain connects TRBV5-6 to TRBJ2-7; D call uncertain. Looked up from germline, CDR1 is SGHDT and CDR2 is YYEEEE. V was cut by 0 bases and J by 4 bases, with 20 bases left in between. The CDR3 is 17 amino acids. The CDR3 DNA sequence: TGTGCCAGCAGCTTGGAACGTCGTTCTTACGGAACGTACGAGCAGTACTTC. Translating gives CASSLERRSYGTYEQYF.

The genes are TRBV19 and TRBJ1-1; D unresolved. Looked up from germline, CDR1 is LNHDA and CDR2 is SQIVND (reference sequence). The CDR3 runs 14 residues. The V end was cut by 4 bases, the J end by 7 bases, with 16 bases between. The CDR3 bases are TGTGCCAGTAGTACCCCGGGTGGTCCGGTTGAAGCTTTCTTT. Protein sequence: CASSTPGGPVEAFF.

The CDR3 bases are TGCGCCAGCAGCGAGGGACAGGGGGCTGGAAACACCATATATTTT. Translating gives CASSEGQGAGNTIYF. This chain connects TRBV5-1 to TRBJ1-3; 11 positions match TRBD1. CDR1 is SGHRS and CDR2 is YFSETQ in the germline V gene. The CDR3 covers 15 residues. V was clipped by 4 bases and J by 2 bases; unmatched bases: 2.